This T cell receptor (beta chain) was obtained from a study of PD-L1 blockade in urothelial cancer. About the research overall: Males with bladder-origin urothelial cancer made up about 85% of the roughly 29 patients. It was at 3 weeks (second dose) and 6 weeks after treatment start that blood was analyzed.

This sample's time point: peripheral blood 6 weeks after treatment start. Overall study findings and caveats: More expansion of tumor-associated blood clones, seen at 3 weeks, marked durable-benefit patients.

Concerning this clone: Its antigen is not identified.

Added to each PCR by spiking were synthetic TCR analog templates. Assay: immunoSEQ multiplex PCR; the TCRdb copy retains only in-frame clones and omits some. Of some 40,000 clones listed, more than 80% are singletons. In germline, CDR1 is LNHDA, CDR2 SQIVND (reference sequence). The V and J ends lost 3 bases and 4 bases respectively, with 10 bases between them. CDR3 length: 13 amino acids. The chain couples TRBV19 to TRBJ2-7; D remains unclear. The sequenced sample was PBMCs, obtained around atezolizumab (anti-PD-L1) treatment. This receptor was obtained from a man between 65 and 80 years old with urothelial cancer. The CDR3 reads CASSIGTNYEQYF. CDR3 DNA: TGTGCCAGTAGTATTGGCACCAATTACGAGCAGTACTTC.